This entry is about one T cell receptor (beta chain). The sample originates from a study of blood T cell repertoires in COVID-19. After removal of 4 bases from V and 10 bases from J, the junction contained 8 bases not matched to a gene. This CDR3 comprises 13 residues. Germline values: CDR1 SGHRS, CDR2 YFSETQ. Data came from immunoSEQ multiplex PCR; TCRdb stores just in-frame clones and leaves some out. This table holds 100,000 to 150,000 clones, 80% to 90% found once. V and J are TRBV5-1 and TRBJ1-2; TRBD1 agrees at 9 bases. Sequenced input: peripheral blood. The TCR sequence derives from a woman aged 50 to 60 with acute or convalescent COVID-19. CDR3 in DNA: TGCGCCAGCAGCCCAGGACAGGGGCTGGACTACACCTTC. It yields the protein CASSPGQGLDYTF.